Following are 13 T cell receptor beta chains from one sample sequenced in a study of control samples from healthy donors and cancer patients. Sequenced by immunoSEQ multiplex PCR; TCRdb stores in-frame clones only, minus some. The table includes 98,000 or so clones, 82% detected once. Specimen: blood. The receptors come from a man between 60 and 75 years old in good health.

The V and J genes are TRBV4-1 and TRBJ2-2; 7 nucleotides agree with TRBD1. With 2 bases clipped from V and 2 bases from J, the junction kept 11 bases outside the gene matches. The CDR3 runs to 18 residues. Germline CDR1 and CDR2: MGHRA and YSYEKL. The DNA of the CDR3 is TGCGCCAGCAGCCAAACCTACACAGGGGCCCTTAACACCGGGGAGCTGTTTTTT. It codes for CASSQTYTGALNTGELFF.

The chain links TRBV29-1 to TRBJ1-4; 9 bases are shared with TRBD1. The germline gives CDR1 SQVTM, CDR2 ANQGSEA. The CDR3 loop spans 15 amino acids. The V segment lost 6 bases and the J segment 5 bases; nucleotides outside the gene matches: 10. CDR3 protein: CSVDGWTGENEKLFF. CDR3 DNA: TGCAGCGTGGATGGTTGGACAGGGGAGAATGAAAAACTGTTTTTT.

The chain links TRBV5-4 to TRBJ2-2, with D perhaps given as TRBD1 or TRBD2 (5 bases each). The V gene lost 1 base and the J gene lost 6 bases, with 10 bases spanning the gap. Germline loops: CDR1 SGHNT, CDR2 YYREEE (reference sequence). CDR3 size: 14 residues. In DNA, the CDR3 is TGTGCCAGCAGCTTGAACGGGGCGGCCGGGGAGCTGTTTTTT. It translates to CASSLNGAAGELFF.

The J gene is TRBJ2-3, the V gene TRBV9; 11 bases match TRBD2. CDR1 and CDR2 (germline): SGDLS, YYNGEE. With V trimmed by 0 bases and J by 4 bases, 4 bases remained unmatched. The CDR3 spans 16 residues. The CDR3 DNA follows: TGTGCCAGCAGCGTAGGAGGTAGCGGGGGGGCAGATACGCAGTATTTT. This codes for CASSVGGSGGADTQYF.

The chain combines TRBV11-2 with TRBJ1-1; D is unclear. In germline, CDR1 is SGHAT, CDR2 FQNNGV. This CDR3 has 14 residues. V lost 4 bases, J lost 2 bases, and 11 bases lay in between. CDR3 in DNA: TGTGCCAGCAGCTACGGGCGGGGAAACACTGAAGCTTTCTTT. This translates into CASSYGRGNTEAFF. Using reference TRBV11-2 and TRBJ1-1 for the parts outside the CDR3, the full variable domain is EAGVAQSPRYKIIEKRQSVAFWCNPISGHATLYWYQQILGQGPKLLIQFQNNGVVDDSQLPKDRFSAERLKGVDSTLKIQPAKLEDSAVYLCASSYGRGNTEAFFGQGTRLTVV.

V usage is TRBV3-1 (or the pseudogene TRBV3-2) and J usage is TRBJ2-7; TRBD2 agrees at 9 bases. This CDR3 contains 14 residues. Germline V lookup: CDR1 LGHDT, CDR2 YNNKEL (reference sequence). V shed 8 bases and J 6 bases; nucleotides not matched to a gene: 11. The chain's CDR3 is CASRSAGGPGEQYF. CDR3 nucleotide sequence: TGTGCCAGCCGATCGGCGGGAGGGCCAGGCGAGCAGTACTTC.

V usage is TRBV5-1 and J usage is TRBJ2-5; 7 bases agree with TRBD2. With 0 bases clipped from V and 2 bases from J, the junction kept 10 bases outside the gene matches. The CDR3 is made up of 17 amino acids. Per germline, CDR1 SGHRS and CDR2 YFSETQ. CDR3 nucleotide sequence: TGCGCCAGCAGCTTGGGTTCTAGCGGAGCGGCGCAAGAGACCCAGTACTTC. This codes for CASSLGSSGAAQETQYF. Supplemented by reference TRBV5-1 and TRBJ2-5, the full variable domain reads KAGVTQTPRYLIKTRGQQVTLSCSPISGHRSVSWYQQTPGQGLQFLFEYFSETQRNKGNFPGRFSGRQFSNSRSEMNVSTLELGDSALYLCASSLGSSGAAQETQYFGPGTRLLVL.

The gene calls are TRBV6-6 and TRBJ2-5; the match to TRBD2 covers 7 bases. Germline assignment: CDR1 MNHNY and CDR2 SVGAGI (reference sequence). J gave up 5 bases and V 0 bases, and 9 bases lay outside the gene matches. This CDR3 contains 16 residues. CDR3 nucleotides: TGTGCCAGCAGTTACTCGATCGGGACTACGGGCGAGACCCAGTACTTC. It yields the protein CASSYSIGTTGETQYF.

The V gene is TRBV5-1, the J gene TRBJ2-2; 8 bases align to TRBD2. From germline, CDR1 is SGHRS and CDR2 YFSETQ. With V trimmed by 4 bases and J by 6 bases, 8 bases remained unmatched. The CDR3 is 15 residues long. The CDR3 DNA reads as TGCGCCAGCAGCCCCGGGACTAGGAGGTCCGGGGAGCTGTTTTTT. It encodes CASSPGTRRSGELFF.

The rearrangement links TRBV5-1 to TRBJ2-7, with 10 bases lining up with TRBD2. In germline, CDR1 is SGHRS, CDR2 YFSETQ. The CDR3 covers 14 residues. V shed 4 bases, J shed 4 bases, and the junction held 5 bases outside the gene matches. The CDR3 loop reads CASSIAGGTYEQYF. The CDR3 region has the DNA TGCGCCAGCAGCATAGCGGGAGGTACGTACGAGCAGTACTTC.

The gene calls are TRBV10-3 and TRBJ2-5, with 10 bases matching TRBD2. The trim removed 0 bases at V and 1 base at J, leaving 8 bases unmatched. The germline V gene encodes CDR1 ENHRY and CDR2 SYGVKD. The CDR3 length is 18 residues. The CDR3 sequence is CAISESGFASGGQETQYF. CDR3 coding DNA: TGTGCCATCAGTGAGTCGGGATTTGCTAGCGGGGGCCAAGAGACCCAGTACTTC.

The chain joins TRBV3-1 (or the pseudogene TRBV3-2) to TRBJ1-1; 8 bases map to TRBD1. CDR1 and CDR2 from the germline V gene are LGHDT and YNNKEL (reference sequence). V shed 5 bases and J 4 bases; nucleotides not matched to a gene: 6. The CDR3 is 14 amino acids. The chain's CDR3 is CASSRTGLGTEAFF. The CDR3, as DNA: TGTGCCAGCAGCAGGACAGGGCTTGGCACTGAAGCTTTCTTT.

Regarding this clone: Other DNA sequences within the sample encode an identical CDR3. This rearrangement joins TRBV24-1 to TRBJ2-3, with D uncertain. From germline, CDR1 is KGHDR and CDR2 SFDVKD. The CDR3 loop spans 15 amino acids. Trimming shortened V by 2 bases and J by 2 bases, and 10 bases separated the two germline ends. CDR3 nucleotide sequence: TGTGCCACCAGTGATTCGGACCGATACACAGATACGCAGTATTTT. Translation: CATSDSDRYTDTQYF.